Listed here are 11 T cell receptor beta chains from one sample, sequenced in a study of T cells in women clearing cervical HPV infection. The repertoire was sequenced with immunoSEQ multiplex PCR; TCRdb's copy has only in-frame clones and lacks some. The listing contains more than 40,000 clones. Sequenced: blood buffy coat. The origin of the receptors is a woman aged 18 to 75 with a cervical HPV16 infection that either progressed to CIN3+ or cleared (not recorded which).

Concerning this clone: The junction does not match germline at one end; this may be a read error. The read ends 3 residues early relative to the CDR3; the germline J gene fills the gap. V gene TRBV19 combines with J gene TRBJ1-3; unclear D gene. The CDR3 covers 16 residues. CDR1 LNHDA and CDR2 SQIVND come from the germline V gene (reference sequence). The CDR3 bases that were read are TGTGCCAGTAGCCATCGACAAGGGCCAGCTGGAAACGCC. Encoded protein: CASSHRQGPAGNA. The CDR3 reads in full as CASSHRQGPAGNAIYF.

About this clone itself: Read coverage stops 3 residues before the CDR3 terminus; the germline J gene supplies the remainder. This rearrangement joins TRBV30 to TRBJ1-5; a possible D gene is TRBD1 (6 bases). The ends were cut back, 0 bases at V and 7 bases at J, with 10 bases in the middle. The germline CDR1 and CDR2 sequences are GTSNPN and SVGIG (reference sequence). The CDR3 contains 13 residues. CDR3 sequence reads: CAWSVQGRQPQHF. The sequenced CDR3 bases are TGTGCCTGGAGTGTACAGGGCAGGCAGCCC.

On this clone itself: The CDR3 end lies 3 residues beyond the end of the read and is filled in from the germline J gene. The chain links TRBV16 to TRBJ1-5, with D possibly matching TRBD1 (6 bases). The CDR3 covers 14 residues. Germline CDR1 KGHSY, CDR2 FQNENV. The V gene lost 4 bases and the J gene lost 7 bases, with 14 bases spanning the gap. The CDR3 spells CASSPQGIRQPQHF. The part of the CDR3 DNA that was read is TGTGCCAGCAGCCCCCAGGGGATAAGGCAGCCC.

A note on this clone: With the read ending 3 residues before the CDR3 end, the germline J gene is used to fill in that end. The genes are TRBV2 and TRBJ2-3; TRBD2 aligns across 9 bases. The germline V gene has CDR1 SNHLY and CDR2 FYNNEI. The CDR3 totals 17 residues. The junction had 12 bases not matched to a gene; V was cut back by 2 bases and J by 6 bases. The CDR3 loop is CASSERVSGGPRDTQYF. The DNA read from the CDR3 is TGTGCCAGCAGTGAAAGGGTTAGCGGGGGCCCCAGGGATACG. Together with reference TRBV2 and TRBJ2-3, the CDR3 gives the full variable domain: EPEVTQTPSHQVTQMGQEVILRCVPISNHLYFYWYRQILGQKVEFLVSFYNNEISEKSEIFDDQFSVERPDGSNFTLKIRSTKLEDSAMYFCASSERVSGGPRDTQYFGPGTRLTVL.

The part of the CDR3 DNA that was read is TGTGCCAGCAGTGAATCAAGGGTTACCCTAAATTCACCG. Protein sequence: CASSESRVTLNSP. The complete CDR3 sequence is CASSESRVTLNSPLFF. The chain employs TRBV6-1 and TRBJ2-2; D remains unclear. The read ends 3 residues before the CDR3 terminus; that terminus is restored from the germline J gene. Germline CDR1 reads MNHNS; CDR2 reads SASEGT. CDR3 length: 16 amino acids.

As concerns this clone: The read finishes 3 residues shy of the CDR3 end, and the germline J gene is used to complete it. The chain has TRBV2 and TRBJ1-2; possible D gene TRBD1, 6 bases. The germline gives CDR1 SNHLY, CDR2 FYNNEI. Trimming cost V 8 bases and J 4 bases, with 14 bases left between them. The length of the CDR3 is 13 residues. The CDR3 loop reads CASDRQVPYGYTF. CDR3 bases read: TGTGCCAGCGACCGACAGGTCCCCTATGGC.

A note on this clone: The observed sequence ends 3 residues before the CDR3 terminus, with the missing tail filled in from the germline J gene. The chain recombines TRBV4-2 with TRBJ2-7; 9 bases map to TRBD2. V shed 4 bases, J shed 0 bases, and the junction held 10 bases outside the gene matches. This CDR3 has 17 amino acids. Germline CDR1 LGHNA, CDR2 YNFKEQ. Here the CDR3 reads CASSPNQIAGDSYEQYF. CDR3 bases read: TGTGCCAGCAGCCCTAACCAAATAGCGGGGGACTCCTACGAG.

As to this clone: The CDR3 extends 3 residues past the end of the read, so its final part is completed from the germline J gene. The chain employs TRBV18 and TRBJ1-1, with a tentative D call TRBD1 (5 bases). V was trimmed by 0 bases and J by 5 bases, leaving 10 bases between them. The germline CDR1 and CDR2 sequences are KGHSH and LQKENI. This CDR3 spans 14 amino acids. The part of the CDR3 DNA that was read is TGTGCCAGCTCACCACCGGGGCGCAGGACTGAA. Translating gives CASSPPGRRTE. The complete CDR3 sequence is CASSPPGRRTEAFF.

To note about this clone: The CDR3 extends 3 residues past the end of the read, so its final part is completed from the germline J gene. The rearrangement joins TRBV19 to TRBJ1-2, with D perhaps matching TRBD1 (6 bases). Per germline, CDR1 LNHDA and CDR2 SQIVND (reference sequence). The CDR3 extends over 13 amino acids. CDR3 DNA (partial): TGTGCCAGTAGTAATCCGGGGGGCTACGAC. Protein sequence: CASSNPGGYD. The entire CDR3 is CASSNPGGYDYTF.

In regard to this clone: The observed sequence ends 3 residues before the CDR3 terminus, with the missing tail filled in from the germline J gene. The gene calls are TRBV13 and TRBJ1-6, with 8 bases fitting TRBD1. The germline gives CDR1 PRHDT, CDR2 FYEKMQ (reference sequence). V was pared by 3 bases and J by 5 bases, with 6 bases of the junction left unmatched. The CDR3 is 16 amino acids. CDR3 bases read: TGTGCCAGCAGCTTTAGGACAGGGTCAAATAATTCACCC. The encoded protein is CASSFRTGSNNSP. The CDR3, in full, reads CASSFRTGSNNSPLHF.

Comments on this clone: The sequence runs out 3 residues before the end of the CDR3; the remainder is reconstructed from the germline J gene. The chain is built from TRBV19 and TRBJ1-2, with 8 bases fitting TRBD1. Germline V gives CDR1 LNHDA, CDR2 SQIVND (reference sequence). Trimming at V came to 5 bases and at J to 2 bases, leaving 4 bases not matched to a gene. The CDR3 spans 14 residues. The CDR3 bases that were read are TGTGCCAGTAGTGCACGACAGGGGAACTATGGC. It yields the protein CASSARQGNYG. The entire CDR3 sequence reads CASSARQGNYGYTF.